This entry lists 32 T cell receptor beta chains sequenced from one sample in a study of T cells after yellow fever vaccination. TCRdb passed the 5' RACE reads through MiXCR, listing each CDR3 protein once. Of a few hundred thousand distinct CDR3 sequences in the sample, less than 20% were seen once. The source was PBMCs, collected around 5 days after the first yellow fever vaccination. All receptors come from a young man who received the YFV17D yellow fever vaccine.

The chain has TRBV13 and TRBJ2-7; 8 bases match TRBD1. Trimming removed 1 base from V and 2 bases from J; junction bases left unmatched: 4. The CDR3 length is 15 residues. From germline, CDR1 is PRHDT and CDR2 FYEKMQ (reference sequence). CDR3 coding DNA: TGTGCCAGCAGCTTAGTGGGACAGGTCCCCTACGAGCAGTACGTC. Translating it yields CASSLVGQVPYEQYV.

A few counts support this clonotype. The chain uses TRBV5-1 and TRBJ2-7, with 7 positions matching TRBD1. Germline CDR1 SGHRS, CDR2 YFSETQ. J was trimmed by 2 bases and V by 4 bases; bases with no gene match: 6. This CDR3 region has 14 residues. In nucleotides, the CDR3 is TGCGCCAGCAGCCGACAGGGAACGACCTACGAGCAGTACTTC. Protein: CASSRQGTTYEQYF.

This chain joins TRBV7-2 and TRBJ1-2; D gene unclear. The CDR3 is 14 residues long. Trimming removed 2 bases from V and 1 base from J, with 8 bases in between. Germline V gene data show CDR1 as SGHTA and CDR2 as FQGNSA. The CDR3 nucleotides read TGTGCCAGCAGCTTACTAGGTGTTAACTATGGCTACACCTTC. Protein sequence: CASSLLGVNYGYTF.

The V call is TRBV4-3, the J call TRBJ1-2; D ambiguous. The CDR3 has 16 amino acids. Germline V gives CDR1 LGHNA, CDR2 YSLEER. The V and J ends lost 0 bases and 4 bases respectively, with 15 bases between them. The CDR3 loop is CASSQDPKGRSYGYTF. CDR3 nucleotides: TGCGCCAGCAGCCAAGATCCGAAGGGAAGAAGCTATGGCTACACCTTC.

The chain has TRBV6-2 or TRBV6-3 and TRBJ1-2; 7 bases line up with TRBD1. The CDR3 covers 13 residues. Trimming took 7 bases from V and 4 from J; bases not matched to a gene: 6. The germline V gene encodes CDR1 MNHEY and CDR2 SVGEGT. CDR3 coding DNA: TGTGCCAGCACCGTACAGGGGACCTATGGCTACACCTTC. Amino acid sequence: CASTVQGTYGYTF.

This sequence joins TRBV20-1 and TRBJ2-3; TRBD1 or TRBD2 may be the D gene (5 bases each). The CDR3 loop spans 14 amino acids. Germline CDR1 and CDR2: DFQATT and SNEGSKA (reference sequence). V lost 2 bases, J lost 2 bases, and 11 bases lay in between. CDR3 nucleotide sequence: TGCAGTGCTAGACGCTGGGACGCCACAGATACGCAGTATTTT. Translating it yields CSARRWDATDTQYF.

This clonotype occurred a few times. This rearrangement joins TRBV7-8 to TRBJ2-7; 7 nucleotides match TRBD2. This CDR3 is 15 amino acids long. Germline CDR1 reads SGHVS; CDR2 reads FQNEAQ. After removal of 3 bases from V and 1 base from J, the junction contained 6 bases not matched to a gene. The CDR3 bases are TGTGCCAGCAGCTTGTCTAGCGGTCTGTCCTACGAGCAGTACGTC. It translates to CASSLSSGLSYEQYV.

The chain links TRBV7-2 to TRBJ2-2, with D maybe TRBD2 (7 bases). The germline V gene has CDR1 SGHTA and CDR2 FQGNSA. The germline V and J ends were trimmed by 3 bases and 5 bases, with 10 bases remaining between them. There are 14 residues in the CDR3. CDR3 region: CASSFGGATGELFF. The CDR3 bases are TGTGCCAGCAGCTTTGGGGGGGCTACCGGGGAGCTGTTTTTT.

The rearrangement joins TRBV11-2 to TRBJ2-5, with 16 bases lining up with TRBD2. The germline gives CDR1 SGHAT, CDR2 FQNNGV. The CDR3 contains 17 residues. The J segment lost 4 bases and the V segment lost 5 bases, leaving 7 bases of the junction unmatched. In DNA, the CDR3 is TGTGCCAGCAGCCGGGGACTAGCGGGGGGGCCGGGAGAGACCCAGTACTTC. Translating gives CASSRGLAGGPGETQYF.

This clonotype was seen many times. The rearrangement uses TRBV7-2 and TRBJ2-1; possible D gene TRBD2, 6 bases. Germline V CDR1 and CDR2: SGHTA, FQGNSA. This CDR3 region has 11 residues. Trimming stripped 6 bases from V and 9 bases from J, with 9 bases between. Here the CDR3 reads CASSLAIEQFF. The DNA for the CDR3 is TGTGCCAGCAGTCTAGCGATTGAGCAGTTCTTC.

V gene TRBV12-3 or TRBV12-4 combines with J gene TRBJ1-2, with TRBD1 matching over 9 bases. The CDR3 runs 14 residues. V gave up 10 bases and J gave up 7 bases; unmatched junction bases: 13. CDR3 sequence (DNA): TGTGCCACCTCCCAACAGGGGGCCTATTTTGGCTACACCTTC. Protein sequence: CATSQQGAYFGYTF.

This clonotype was recorded a few times. The chain links TRBV28 to TRBJ2-2; 7 nucleotides align to TRBD1. Germline V gene data show CDR1 as MDHEN and CDR2 as SYDVKM. V trimming: 8 bases; J trimming: 1 base; junction bases outside the gene matches: 10. The CDR3 spans 16 residues. CDR3 DNA: TGTGCCAGCCGAGGTACAGGGGAAAGGAACACCGGGGAGCTGTTTTTT. Encoded protein: CASRGTGERNTGELFF.

With regard to this clonotype: Just one base apart from a much larger clone, this may be a read error. The chain employs TRBV25-1 and TRBJ2-5; D perhaps matches TRBD1 (6 bases). Germline values: CDR1 MGHDK, CDR2 SYGVNS. The CDR3 is made up of 14 amino acids. V was cut by 6 bases and J by 5 bases, with 16 bases left in between. The CDR3 sequence: CASSPGQFSETQYF. CDR3 bases: TGTGCCAGCAGCCCAGGACAGTTCTCTGAGACCCAGTACTTC.

This clonotype showed up just a few times. V gene TRBV5-6 combines with J gene TRBJ2-7, with TRBD1 as a possible D gene (5 bases). V dropped 1 base and J dropped 1 base, with 12 bases sitting between them. The V gene's germline CDR1 is SGHDT and CDR2 YYEEEE. The length of the CDR3 is 15 residues. The CDR3 region has the DNA TGTGCCAGCAGCTTGCCAGGGTTTGGGTCCTACGAGCAGTACTTC. It is translated as CASSLPGFGSYEQYF.

The chain couples TRBV4-1 to TRBJ1-6; 9 nucleotides match TRBD1. The CDR3 runs to 15 residues. The V and J ends lost 1 base and 7 bases, in that order; junction bases with no gene match: 2. Germline V gives CDR1 MGHRA, CDR2 YSYEKL. The CDR3 sequence: CASSQVGQGNSPLHF. The CDR3 bases are TGCGCCAGCAGCCAAGTTGGACAGGGGAATTCACCCCTCCACTTT.

This clonotype came up a few times. The chain recombines TRBV7-8 with TRBJ2-1; 8 nucleotides match TRBD1. The CDR3 has 16 residues. V trimming: 5 bases; J trimming: 5 bases; junction bases outside the gene matches: 11. Germline V CDR1 and CDR2: SGHVS, FQNEAQ. The CDR3 region is CASSPRPGQANNEQFF. The CDR3 DNA is TGTGCCAGCAGCCCTCGACCGGGACAGGCCAACAATGAGCAGTTCTTC.

This clonotype was seen a few times. The chain is built from TRBV5-1 and TRBJ1-2; D is uncertain. CDR3 length equals 11 residues. The V end lost 4 bases, the J end lost 11 bases, and 12 bases lay between the germline ends. From germline, CDR1 is SGHRS and CDR2 YFSETQ. The CDR3 protein is CASSNGGRYTF. The DNA of the CDR3 is TGCGCCAGCAGCAACGGTGGCCGATACACCTTC. Complete variable domain (other parts from reference TRBV5-1 and TRBJ1-2): KAGVTQTPRYLIKTRGQQVTLSCSPISGHRSVSWYQQTPGQGLQFLFEYFSETQRNKGNFPGRFSGRQFSNSRSEMNVSTLELGDSALYLCASSNGGRYTFGSGTRLTVV.

V gene TRBV5-6 combines with J gene TRBJ1-3; D is ambiguous. V was pared by 2 bases and J by 0 bases, with 15 bases between. This CDR3 has 17 amino acids. The germline CDR1 and CDR2 sequences are SGHDT and YYEEEE. The CDR3 here is CASSLMAVFHSGNTIYF. In DNA, the CDR3 is TGTGCCAGCAGCTTAATGGCGGTCTTCCACTCTGGAAACACCATATATTTT. Using reference TRBV5-6 and TRBJ1-3 for the parts outside the CDR3, the full variable domain is DAGVTQSPTHLIKTRGQQVTLRCSPKSGHDTVSWYQQALGQGPQFIFQYYEEEERQRGNFPDRFSGHQFPNYSSELNVNALLLGDSALYLCASSLMAVFHSGNTIYFGEGSWLTVV.

The chain has TRBV20-1 and TRBJ2-5, with 7 bases aligning to TRBD1. This CDR3 has 14 amino acids. J was trimmed by 3 bases and V by 1 base; bases with no gene match: 5. Germline CDR1 DFQATT, CDR2 SNEGSKA (reference sequence). CDR3 DNA: TGCAGTGCTAGAGTCCCAGGGGGAAAAGAGACCCAGTACTTC. Amino acid sequence: CSARVPGGKETQYF.

J is TRBJ2-5 and V is TRBV7-3; 7 positions match TRBD2. Trimming cost V 5 bases and J 2 bases; bases outside gene matches: 8. This CDR3 is built from 15 residues. Looked up from germline, CDR1 is SGHTA and CDR2 is FQGTGA. In DNA form, the CDR3 reads TGTGCCAGCAGCCGGCAGCGGGGTACACAAGAGACCCAGTACTTC. As protein: CASSRQRGTQETQYF.

V and J are TRBV10-3 and TRBJ2-1, with D perhaps TRBD2 (7 bases). Germline V gene sequence: CDR1 ENHRY, CDR2 SYGVKD. This CDR3 is 16 amino acids long. V dropped 5 bases and J dropped 9 bases, with 23 bases sitting between them. The CDR3 sequence is CAISQGGGGPGGEQFF. The CDR3 nucleotides read TGTGCCATCAGTCAGGGCGGGGGCGGCCCCGGCGGTGAGCAGTTCTTC.

The chain carries TRBV4-3 and TRBJ2-3; tentative D call: TRBD2 (6 bases). CDR1 and CDR2 from the germline V gene are LGHNA and YSLEER. CDR3 length: 17 amino acids. Deletions cut 1 base from V and 6 bases from J, with 20 bases between. DNA for the CDR3: TGCGCCAGCAGCCAAGGGCTTTTCGGGGGTTTGACGGATACGCAGTATTTT. It translates to CASSQGLFGGLTDTQYF.

There are a few counts of this clonotype. The J gene is TRBJ2-3, the V gene TRBV4-1, with TRBD2 identical over 9 bases. The CDR3 spans 16 residues. Per germline, CDR1 MGHRA and CDR2 YSYEKL. The V segment lost 4 bases and the J segment 14 bases; nucleotides outside the gene matches: 19. The CDR3 DNA reads as TGCGCCAGCAGCCCGGGTCCGGCTAGCGGGACATTTTGGTTGTATTTT. It is translated as CASSPGPASGTFWLYF.

The V gene is TRBV19, the J gene TRBJ1-5; D is undetermined. This CDR3 comprises 17 residues. V was cut by 0 bases and J by 0 bases, with 12 bases left in between. Germline V gene sequence: CDR1 LNHDA, CDR2 SQIVND (reference sequence). The CDR3 spells CASSIEGGAHSNQPQHF. In nucleotides, the CDR3 is TGTGCCAGTAGTATAGAGGGAGGAGCCCATAGCAATCAGCCCCAGCATTTT.

This rearrangement joins TRBV12-3 or TRBV12-4 to TRBJ2-2, with a possible D match to TRBD2 (6 bases). This CDR3 contains 13 residues. Trimming shortened V by 7 bases and J by 6 bases, and 12 bases separated the two germline ends. CDR3 sequence reads: CASTRGLSGELFF. CDR3 DNA: TGTGCCAGCACCCGGGGACTGTCCGGGGAGCTGTTTTTT.

The gene calls are TRBV6-5 and TRBJ2-7; 8 bases align to TRBD1. Germline V gives CDR1 MNHEY, CDR2 SVGAGI. CDR3 size: 17 residues. V trimming: 0 bases; J trimming: 0 bases; junction bases outside the gene matches: 7. CDR3 DNA sequence: TGTGCCAGCAGTTACTCGTGGGGGACAGGTAACTCCTACGAGCAGTACTTC. Protein product: CASSYSWGTGNSYEQYF.

The genes are TRBV27 and TRBJ2-7; 9 nucleotides match TRBD1. Per the germline V gene, CDR1 is MNHEY and CDR2 is SMNVEV (reference sequence). The junction had 5 bases not matched to a gene; V was cut back by 5 bases and J by 6 bases. The CDR3 extends over 13 amino acids. CDR3 protein: CASSQGQGREQYV. The CDR3 nucleotides are TGTGCCAGCAGTCAGGGACAGGGTCGCGAGCAGTACGTC.

The sample holds many counts of this clonotype. The chain couples TRBV20-1 to TRBJ2-1; the match to TRBD2 covers 8 bases. Looked up from germline, CDR1 is DFQATT and CDR2 is SNEGSKA (reference sequence). The trim removed 0 bases at V and 5 bases at J, leaving 9 bases unmatched. The CDR3 spans 16 residues. The CDR3 is CSARDPRAGAHNEQFF. In nucleotides, the CDR3 is TGCAGTGCTAGAGATCCCAGAGCGGGGGCCCACAATGAGCAGTTCTTC.

This clonotype was recorded a few times. This chain links TRBV29-1 with TRBJ1-1, with D perhaps TRBD1 (5 bases). The germline V gene encodes CDR1 SQVTM and CDR2 ANQGSEA. This CDR3 comprises 10 residues. V was pared by 7 bases and J by 5 bases, with 8 bases between. This CDR3 reads CSGQGTEAFF. The CDR3, as DNA: TGCAGCGGTCAGGGAACTGAAGCTTTCTTT.

This chain connects TRBV10-3 to TRBJ2-3; 8 nucleotides align to TRBD2. Germline V gene data show CDR1 as ENHRY and CDR2 as SYGVKD. V was clipped by 7 bases and J by 4 bases; unmatched bases: 7. This CDR3 is built from 14 residues. CDR3 loop: CAITLSGAADTQYF. DNA of the CDR3: TGTGCCATCACTCTTAGCGGGGCCGCAGATACGCAGTATTTT.

This clonotype showed up just a few times. The gene calls are TRBV5-1 and TRBJ2-6; 7 nucleotides line up with TRBD1. Losses at the gene ends were 2 bases for V and 1 base for J; bases not matched to a gene: 3. The CDR3 runs to 16 residues. CDR1 SGHRS and CDR2 YFSETQ come from the germline V gene. Written as DNA, the CDR3 is TGCGCCAGCAGCTTCCCGACAGGGTCTGGGGCCAACGTCCTGACTTTC. Translation gives CASSFPTGSGANVLTF. The variable domain in full, completed from reference TRBV5-1 and TRBJ2-6, reads KAGVTQTPRYLIKTRGQQVTLSCSPISGHRSVSWYQQTPGQGLQFLFEYFSETQRNKGNFPGRFSGRQFSNSRSEMNVSTLELGDSALYLCASSFPTGSGANVLTFGAGSRLTVL.

This clonotype has at least ten counts. This chain connects TRBV24-1 to TRBJ2-3; TRBD2 aligns across 7 bases. Germline V gene lookup returns CDR1 KGHDR and CDR2 SFDVKD. With 4 bases clipped from V and 8 bases from J, the junction kept 5 bases outside the gene matches. The CDR3 sequence is 13 residues long. CDR3 sequence reads: CATSDGGILTQYF. CDR3 DNA: TGTGCCACCAGTGACGGGGGGATCCTTACGCAGTATTTT.